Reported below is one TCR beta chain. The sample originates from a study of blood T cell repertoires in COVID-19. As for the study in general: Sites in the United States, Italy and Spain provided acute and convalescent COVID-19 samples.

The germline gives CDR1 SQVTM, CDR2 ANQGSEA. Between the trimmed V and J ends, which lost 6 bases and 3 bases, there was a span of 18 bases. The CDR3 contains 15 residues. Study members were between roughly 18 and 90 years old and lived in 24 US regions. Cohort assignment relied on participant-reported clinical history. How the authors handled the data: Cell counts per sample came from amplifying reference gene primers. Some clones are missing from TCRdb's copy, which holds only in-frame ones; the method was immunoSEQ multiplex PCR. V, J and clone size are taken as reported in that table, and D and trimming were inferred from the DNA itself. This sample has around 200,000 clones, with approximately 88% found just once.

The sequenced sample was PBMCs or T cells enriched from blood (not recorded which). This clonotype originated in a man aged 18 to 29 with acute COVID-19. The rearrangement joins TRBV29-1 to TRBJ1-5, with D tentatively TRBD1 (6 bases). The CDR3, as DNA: TGCAGCGTGCCCCGGCCGGGACATATCAATCAGCCCCAGCATTTT. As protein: CSVPRPGHINQPQHF.